The 6 T cell receptor beta chains in this list originate from one sample, sequenced in a study of shared clonotypes between healthy human individuals. Here immunoSEQ multiplex PCR was the method, and the copy in TCRdb shows in-frame clones only, minus some. This sample carries around 750,000 clones, roughly 70% of them seen once, and the ten largest clones take 1.7%. Sequenced sample: memory CD4+ T cells sorted from blood. Subset defined: CD45RA-negative fraction. These receptors were taken from a woman aged 25-40 years in good health.

This rearrangement joins TRBV2 to TRBJ1-5; D is possibly TRBD1 (6 bases). Deletions cut 6 bases from V and 1 base from J, with 13 bases between. Per the germline V gene, CDR1 is SNHLY and CDR2 is FYNNEI. The CDR3 loop spans 15 amino acids. This chain's CDR3 is CASRTGKTSNQPQHF. The DNA for the CDR3 is TGTGCCAGCAGAACAGGGAAAACGAGCAATCAGCCCCAGCATTTT.

The chain uses TRBV6-1 and TRBJ2-7, with 7 positions matching TRBD1. This CDR3 comprises 14 residues. V was clipped by 8 bases and J by 0 bases; unmatched bases: 7. From germline, CDR1 is MNHNS and CDR2 SASEGT. In DNA form, the CDR3 reads TGTGCCAGCCAGTCAGGGGGTCGCTCCTACGAGCAGTACTTC. It translates to CASQSGGRSYEQYF.

This chain uses TRBV6-5 with TRBJ2-3; TRBD2 aligns across 9 bases. Germline CDR1 and CDR2: MNHEY and SVGAGI. V shed 6 bases, J shed 6 bases, and the junction held 10 bases outside the gene matches. This CDR3 has 15 residues. DNA of the CDR3: TGTGCCAGCAGACCGACTAGCGGACCATTTGATACGCAGTATTTT. It specifies CASRPTSGPFDTQYF.

The J gene is TRBJ2-7, the V gene TRBV28, with D possibly TRBD1 on 5 matching bases. V was shortened by 11 bases and J by 5 bases, with 16 bases between the two germline ends. CDR1 is MDHEN, CDR2 SYDVKM, per germline. This CDR3 has 12 amino acids. CDR3 sequence: CAPTRQGHEQYF. As DNA, the CDR3 is TGTGCCCCTACGAGGCAGGGCCACGAGCAGTACTTC.

This clone was picked up one time. J is TRBJ2-7 and V is TRBV6-5, with 8 bases that match TRBD1. The CDR3 is made up of 14 amino acids. CDR1 MNHEY and CDR2 SVGAGI come from the germline V gene. The ends lost 5 bases at V and 3 bases at J; junction bases unmatched: 6. CDR3 sequence (DNA): TGTGCCAGCAGTCGGGACAGGATCGGCTACGAGCAGTACTTC. Its translation is CASSRDRIGYEQYF.

V is TRBV7-2 and J is TRBJ1-5; D remains ambiguous. The V end lost 0 bases, the J end lost 7 bases, and 10 bases lay between the germline ends. In germline, CDR1 is SGHTA, CDR2 FQGNSA. This CDR3 is built from 14 residues. CDR3 residues: CASSLAEGRQPQHF. CDR3 in DNA: TGTGCCAGCAGCTTAGCGGAGGGCAGGCAGCCCCAGCATTTT.